The entry below describes one T cell receptor beta chain. Its antigen is unidentified. These data originate in a study of T cells in Graves' hyperthyroidism and ophthalmopathy. Using RNA transcripts as the source, TCR beta CDR3 regions were amplified. During a first-round RT-PCR of the TCR CDR3, the HTBI primer set was used. A single record per CDR3 protein comes from TCRdb applying MiXCR to the multiplex PCR reads. The table has about 460,000 distinct CDR3 sequences, approximately 22% seen once. Study results and limitations: From stable hyperthyroidism, ophthalmopathy was separated by a 13 V-J model.

With V trimmed by 2 bases and J by 8 bases, 6 bases remained unmatched. CDR1 SGHTA and CDR2 FQGTGA come from the germline V gene. The CDR3 length is 14 residues. For ophthalmopathy patients, the Clinical Activity Score was at least 3 and the NOSPECS grade at least 4; duration was under 3 months. Each diagnosis was grounded in clinical symptoms, serum thyroxine and TRAb, thyroid ultrasound, and orbital computed tomography. PBMCs came from roughly 10 ml fresh peripheral blood. The chain combines TRBV7-3 with TRBJ2-1; 7 positions agree with TRBD1. This TCR was sampled from a woman aged 65 to 85 with Graves' ophthalmopathy. The sample was blood. CDR3: CASSLETGFDEQFF. The CDR3 bases are TGTGCCAGCAGCTTAGAGACAGGGTTCGATGAGCAGTTCTTC.